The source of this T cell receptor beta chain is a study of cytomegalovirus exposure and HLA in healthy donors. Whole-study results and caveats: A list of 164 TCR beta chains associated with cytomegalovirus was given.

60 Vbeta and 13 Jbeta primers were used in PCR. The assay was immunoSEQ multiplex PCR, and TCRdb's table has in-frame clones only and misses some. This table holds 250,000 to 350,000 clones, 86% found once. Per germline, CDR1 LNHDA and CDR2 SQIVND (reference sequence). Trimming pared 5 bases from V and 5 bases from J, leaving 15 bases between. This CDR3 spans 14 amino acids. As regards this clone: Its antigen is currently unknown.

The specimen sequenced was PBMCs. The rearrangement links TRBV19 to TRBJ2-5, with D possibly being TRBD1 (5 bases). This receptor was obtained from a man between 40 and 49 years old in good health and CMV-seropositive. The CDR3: CASSSSPSGETQYF. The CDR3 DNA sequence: TGTGCCAGTAGTTCCAGTCCTTCAGGGGAGACCCAGTACTTC.